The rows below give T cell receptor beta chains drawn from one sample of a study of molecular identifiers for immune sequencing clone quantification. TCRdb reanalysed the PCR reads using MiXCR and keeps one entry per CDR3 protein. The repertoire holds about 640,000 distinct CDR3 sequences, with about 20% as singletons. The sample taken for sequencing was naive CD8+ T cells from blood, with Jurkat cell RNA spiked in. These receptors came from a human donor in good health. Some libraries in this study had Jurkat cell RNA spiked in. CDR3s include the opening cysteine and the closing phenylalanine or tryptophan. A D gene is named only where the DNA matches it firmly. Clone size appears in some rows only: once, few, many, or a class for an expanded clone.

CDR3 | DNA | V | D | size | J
CASERAGELFF | TGTGCCAGCGAACGAGCCGGGGAGCTGTTTTTT | TRBV7-6 | NA | NA | TRBJ2-2
CASGYRAAPSYEQYF | TGTGCCAGCGGATACAGGGCCGCTCCTTCCTACGAGCAGTACTTC | TRBV27 | NA | NA | TRBJ2-7
CASSPARNQPQHF | TGTGCCAGTAGTCCCGCTAGGAATCAGCCCCAGCATTTT | TRBV19 | NA | NA | TRBJ1-5
CASRRVIQETQCF | TGTGCCAGCAGACGGGTAATTCAAGAGACCCAGTGCTTC | TRBV27 | NA | NA | TRBJ2-5
CASSGTGEGEQYF | TGTGCCAGCAGCGGGACAGGGGAGGGCGAGCAGTACTTC | TRBV7-9 | TRBD1 | many | TRBJ2-7
CASSEASGGSLTDTQYF | TGTGCCAGCAGCGAGGCTAGCGGGGGCTCTTTAACAGATACGCAGTATTTT | TRBV9 | TRBD2 | NA | TRBJ2-3
CASSVERGTGELFF | TGTGCCAGCAGCGTAGAAAGGGGTACCGGGGAGCTGTTTTTT | TRBV9 | NA | many | TRBJ2-2
CASSQDSQGATNEKLFF | TGCGCCAGCAGCCAAGATTCACAGGGGGCAACTAATGAAAAACTGTTTTTT | TRBV4-3 | TRBD1 | many | TRBJ1-4
CASSLVGQGAGTEAFF | TGTGCCAGCAGCTTAGTGGGGCAGGGGGCGGGAACTGAAGCTTTCTTT | TRBV7-9 | TRBD1 | many | TRBJ1-1
CASSDYLHPTGGTNEKLFF | TGTGCCAGCAGTGACTACTTACACCCGACAGGAGGGACTAATGAAAAACTGTTTTTT | TRBV6-1 | NA | few | TRBJ1-4
CASSQETAQETQYF | TGCGCCAGCAGCCAAGAGACAGCCCAAGAGACGCAGTACTTC | TRBV4-1 | NA | NA | TRBJ2-5
CASSLSLTASSGNTIYF | TGTGCCAGCAGTTTGTCACTGACAGCAAGCTCTGGAAACACCATATATTTT | TRBV28 | NA | many | TRBJ1-3
CASSQQGSGYGYTF | TGCGCCAGCAGCCAACAGGGGTCCGGCTATGGCTACACCTTC | TRBV4-3 | NA | many | TRBJ1-2
CASSISQGSQPQHF | TGTGCCAGTAGTATAAGTCAGGGGAGCCAGCCCCAGCATTTT | TRBV19 | NA | many | TRBJ1-5
CSATPPWGYEQYF | TGCAGTGCTACCCCCCCGTGGGGTTACGAGCAGTACTTC | TRBV20-1 | NA | many | TRBJ2-7
CASSYGRSQGYEQYF | TGTGCCAGCAGTTACGGGCGGTCACAGGGGTACGAGCAGTACTTC | TRBV6-2/TRBV6-3 | TRBD1 | few | TRBJ2-7
CSARDQFHGTITYEQYF | TGCAGTGCTAGAGATCAATTCCACGGGACTATAACCTACGAGCAGTACTTC | TRBV20-1 | TRBD2 | many | TRBJ2-7
CASSLTYGETEAFF | TGTGCCAGCAGCTTGACATATGGGGAAACTGAAGCTTTCTTT | TRBV5-6 | NA | many | TRBJ1-1
CASSQDPMQETQYF | TGTGCCAGCAGCCAAGATCCGATGCAAGAGACCCAGTACTTC | TRBV3-1 | NA | many | TRBJ2-5
CASSTDSSTDTQYF | TGTGCCAGTAGTACGGACAGTAGCACAGATACGCAGTATTTT | TRBV19 | NA | many | TRBJ2-3
CASSEVGVMNTEAFF | TGTGCCAGCAGTGAAGTTGGAGTGATGAACACTGAAGCTTTCTTT | TRBV6-1 | NA | many | TRBJ1-1
CSVEGTKSYEQYF | TGCAGCGTTGAAGGGACAAAATCCTACGAGCAGTACTTC | TRBV29-1 | NA | many | TRBJ2-7
CASGPGLAVNNEQFF | TGTGCTAGTGGTCCCGGACTAGCGGTTAACAATGAGCAGTTCTTC | TRBV12-5 | TRBD2 | NA | TRBJ2-1
CASSIPVFETSGTLTDTQYF | TGTGCCAGCAGTATCCCTGTGTTCGAGACTAGCGGAACACTCACAGATACGCAGTATTTT | TRBV6-2/TRBV6-3 | TRBD2 | few | TRBJ2-3
CASSIDRGTEAFF | TGTGCCAGCAGTATCGACAGGGGGACTGAAGCTTTCTTT | TRBV27 | TRBD1 | NA | TRBJ1-1
CASSDTTNYGYTF | TGTGCCAGCAGTGACACTACTAACTATGGCTACACCTTC | TRBV2 | NA | many | TRBJ1-2
CASYSGPNEKLFF | TGTGCCAGCTACTCCGGTCCCAATGAAAAACTGTTTTTT | TRBV19 | NA | many | TRBJ1-4
CASSWGLAGDSREQYF | TGTGCCAGCAGTTGGGGACTAGCGGGAGATTCGAGGGAGCAGTACTTC | TRBV28 | TRBD2 | few | TRBJ2-7
CASGGGYNGQFF | TGTGCCAGCGGCGGGGGATACAATGGGCAGTTCTTC | TRBV11-2 | TRBD2 | once | TRBJ2-1
CASSLYGGPLETQYF | TGCGCCAGCAGCTTGTATGGGGGGCCTTTAGAGACCCAGTACTTC | TRBV5-1 | NA | many | TRBJ2-5
CASTPGTDSYEQYF | TGTGCCAGTACTCCCGGGACGGACTCCTACGAGCAGTACTTC | TRBV19 | NA | NA | TRBJ2-7
CASSPSPGLYNEQFF | TGTGCCAGCAGCCCAAGCCCGGGACTATACAATGAGCAGTTCTTC | TRBV7-9 | TRBD2 | many | TRBJ2-1
CSARDRLAGAFEQLF | TGCAGTGCTAGAGATAGACTAGCGGGGGCGTTTGAGCAGCTCTTC | TRBV20-1 | TRBD2 | NA | TRBJ2-1
CASSPTGTSGYTDTQYF | TGTGCCAGCAGTCCCACCGGGACTAGCGGGTACACAGATACGCAGTATTTT | TRBV27 | TRBD2 | many | TRBJ2-3
CASSTGGANNEQFF | TGTGCCAGCAGCACGGGCGGAGCGAACAATGAGCAGTTCTTC | TRBV21-1 | NA | few | TRBJ2-1
CASSSRTGVSRETQYF | TGTGCCAGCAGTTCCCGGACAGGGGTTTCGAGGGAGACCCAGTACTTC | TRBV12-3/TRBV12-4 | TRBD1 | many | TRBJ2-5
CSAVGTENTEAFF | TGCAGTGCGGTCGGGACAGAAAACACTGAAGCTTTCTTT | TRBV20-1 | TRBD1 | many | TRBJ1-1
CSASDRRSYEQYF | TGCAGTGCTTCGGACCGACGCTCCTACGAGCAGTACTTC | TRBV20-1 | NA | many | TRBJ2-7
CASGFAGQGAYEQYF | TGTGCTAGTGGTTTCGCTGGACAGGGGGCGTACGAGCAGTACTTC | TRBV12-5 | TRBD1 | few | TRBJ2-7
CASSSLLSSGANVLTF | TGTGCCAGCAGTTCTCTTCTAAGCTCTGGGGCCAACGTCCTGACTTTC | TRBV27 | NA | many | TRBJ2-6
CASSEGLAGTIFYEQYF | TGTGCCAGCAGCGAAGGACTAGCGGGAACAATTTTCTACGAGCAGTACTTC | TRBV14 | TRBD2 | many | TRBJ2-7
CSVDRGTNTGELFF | TGCAGCGTTGATCGCGGAACGAACACCGGGGAGCTGTTTTTT | TRBV29-1 | NA | many | TRBJ2-2
CASTDSYRDTEEQYF | TGTGCCAGCACCGACTCATACCGGGACACCGAGGAGCAGTACTTC | TRBV28 | NA | NA | TRBJ2-7
CASSWAPRTDTQYF | TGCGCCAGCAGCTGGGCCCCCCGCACAGATACGCAGTATTTT | TRBV5-1 | NA | many | TRBJ2-3
CASTRLAGETQYF | TGTGCCAGCACCAGACTAGCTGGGGAGACCCAGTACTTC | TRBV27 | TRBD2 | few | TRBJ2-5
CASSLESVSQETQYF | TGTGCCAGCAGCTTAGAATCGGTTTCCCAAGAGACCCAGTACTTC | TRBV11-2 | NA | many | TRBJ2-5
CASSGESSYNEQSF | TGTGCCAGCAGCGGAGAGAGCTCCTACAATGAGCAGTCCTTC | TRBV9 | NA | once | TRBJ2-1
CASRQGGGIDTQYF | TGTGCCAGCAGGCAAGGCGGGGGCATAGATACGCAGTATTTT | TRBV27 | NA | NA | TRBJ2-3
CASSPRLTGGYEQYF | TGTGCCAGCAGCCCCCGGTTGACAGGGGGCTACGAGCAGTACTTC | TRBV28 | TRBD1 | few | TRBJ2-7
CASSVVAGPSGETQYF | TGTGCCAGCAGCGTAGTGGCAGGGCCCTCGGGGGAGACCCAGTACTTC | TRBV9 | NA | many | TRBJ2-5
CASSLFRGANVLTF | TGTGCCAGCAGTTTATTCAGGGGGGCCAACGTCCTGACTTTC | TRBV28 | NA | many | TRBJ2-6
CASTAGRPNTEAFF | TGTGCCAGCACCGCTGGACGACCGAACACTGAAGCTTTCTTT | TRBV7-9 | NA | few | TRBJ1-1
CASSTRVGTGETQYF | TGTGCCAGCAGTACAAGAGTGGGGACAGGAGAGACCCAGTACTTC | TRBV7-9 | TRBD1 | NA | TRBJ2-5